This passage covers 29 T cell receptor beta chains from one sample sequenced in a study of blood T cell repertoires in COVID-19. Sequencing used immunoSEQ multiplex PCR; TCRdb keeps in-frame clones, though not all of them. The sample includes some 250,000 clones, around 87% of them seen just once. The sample was PBMCs or T cells enriched from blood (not recorded which). The receptors stem from a woman aged 40-49 years with acute COVID-19.

The chain combines TRBV19 with TRBJ1-1; D is undetermined. Trimming took off 5 bases at V and 4 bases at J, with 14 bases between the two ends. The CDR3 sequence is 14 residues long. Germline loops: CDR1 LNHDA, CDR2 SQIVND (reference sequence). DNA for the CDR3: TGTGCCAGTAGTCCCCGCTGGGCGACCACTGAAGCTTTCTTT. Its translation: CASSPRWATTEAFF.

The chain combines TRBV5-4 with TRBJ2-5; D is undetermined. The CDR3 runs to 13 residues. V lost 2 bases and J 5 bases, leaving 10 bases between the germline ends. Germline-derived CDR1 and CDR2 are SGHNT and YYREEE (reference sequence). CDR3 amino acids: CASSFELAETQYF. In nucleotides, the CDR3 is TGTGCCAGCAGCTTCGAATTAGCCGAGACCCAGTACTTC.

This clone has at least ten counts. The rearrangement joins TRBV4-1 to TRBJ2-1, with a possible D match to TRBD2 (6 bases). V was cut by 0 bases and J by 1 base, with 7 bases left in between. The CDR3 loop spans 15 amino acids. Looked up from germline, CDR1 is MGHRA and CDR2 is YSYEKL. CDR3 DNA: TGCGCCAGCAGCCAAGAGGGACTTTCCTACAATGAGCAGTTCTTC. It yields the protein CASSQEGLSYNEQFF.

The genes are TRBV3-1 (or the pseudogene TRBV3-2) and TRBJ2-3; a weak D match, TRBD2 (6 bases). Germline assignment: CDR1 LGHDT and CDR2 YNNKEL (reference sequence). Trimming removed 3 bases from V and 6 bases from J, with 10 bases in between. The CDR3 contains 13 residues. CDR3 amino acids: CASSHPAGDTQYF. CDR3 sequence (DNA): TGTGCCAGCAGCCATCCTGCGGGGGATACGCAGTATTTT.

The J gene is TRBJ1-2, the V gene TRBV15, with D hard to call. CDR3 size: 13 residues. Trimming pared 4 bases from V and 7 bases from J, leaving 13 bases between. Germline V gene data show CDR1 as LNHNV and CDR2 as YYDKDF (reference sequence). The CDR3: CATSIQNTFGYTF. The DNA for the CDR3 is TGTGCCACCAGCATCCAAAACACGTTTGGCTACACCTTC.

The CDR3 reads CSVGVLGLADPSYEQYF. DNA of the CDR3: TGCAGCGTTGGAGTCCTGGGACTAGCGGACCCATCCTACGAGCAGTACTTC. The V gene is TRBV29-1, the J gene TRBJ2-7; the match to TRBD2 covers 11 bases. Germline lookup yields CDR1 SQVTM and CDR2 ANQGSEA. Trimming at V came to 4 bases and at J to 1 base, leaving 12 bases not matched to a gene. This CDR3 has 17 amino acids.

The V and J genes are TRBV19 and TRBJ2-1; 7 nucleotides agree with TRBD1. Germline loops: CDR1 LNHDA, CDR2 SQIVND (reference sequence). J was trimmed by 7 bases and V by 6 bases; bases with no gene match: 6. This CDR3 region has 13 residues. The CDR3 sequence: CASRQGVGNEQFF. The CDR3, as DNA: TGTGCCAGTAGGCAGGGGGTGGGGAATGAGCAGTTCTTC.

This chain connects TRBV6-5 to TRBJ2-1, with 9 positions matching TRBD2. The ends lost 6 bases at V and 6 bases at J; junction bases unmatched: 9. CDR3 length: 15 amino acids. Germline assignment: CDR1 MNHEY and CDR2 SVGAGI. In nucleotides, the CDR3 is TGTGCCAGCAGACAAACTAGCGGGCTAAGCAATGAGCAGTTCTTC. Translating it yields CASRQTSGLSNEQFF.

As regards this clone: Sequence at one end of the junction differs from germline and may be a read error. The DNA for the CDR3 is TGTGCCAGCAGCTTGAGGGGCGGCGAGGAGTACTTC. Its translation is CASSLRGGEEYF. This chain links TRBV5-6 with TRBJ2-7; D is possibly TRBD1 (5 bases). CDR3 size: 12 residues. CDR1 and CDR2 (germline): SGHDT, YYEEEE.

Here the CDR3 reads CASSLGRYGYTF. The CDR3, as DNA: TGCGCCAGCAGCTTGGGTCGTTATGGCTACACCTTC. This rearrangement joins TRBV5-1 to TRBJ1-2; D uncertain. Germline CDR1 and CDR2: SGHRS and YFSETQ. V lost 0 bases, J lost 5 bases, and 5 bases lay in between. The CDR3 totals 12 residues.

The chain carries TRBV9 and TRBJ2-6; TRBD1 is a possible D gene (6 bases). The CDR3 consists of 15 residues. Trimming left V 1 base short and J 10 bases short, with 15 bases between. CDR1 SGDLS and CDR2 YYNGEE come from the germline V gene. This CDR3 is CASSVQQGTSNVLTF. CDR3 DNA: TGTGCCAGCAGCGTACAACAGGGTACCTCTAACGTCCTGACTTTC.

CDR3 coding DNA: TGTGCCAGCAGTTCATTAGGCATGCTTCAGGGGCTAAATACTGAAGCTTTCTTT. Its translation is CASSSLGMLQGLNTEAFF. The rearrangement uses TRBV27 and TRBJ1-1; D is possibly TRBD1 (6 bases). Germline values: CDR1 MNHEY, CDR2 SMNVEV (reference sequence). V shed 4 bases and J shed 5 bases, with 26 bases lying between them. This CDR3 comprises 18 residues.

The chain combines TRBV27 with TRBJ1-1, with D possibly being TRBD1 (5 bases). Germline V gene lookup returns CDR1 MNHEY and CDR2 SMNVEV (reference sequence). The germline V and J ends were trimmed by 2 bases and 8 bases, with 12 bases remaining between them. The CDR3 runs to 13 residues. The CDR3: CASSLGWGLEAFF. CDR3 coding DNA: TGTGCCAGCAGTTTAGGGTGGGGCTTGGAAGCTTTCTTT.

The CDR3 loop reads CASSARTGGLYEQYF. In DNA form, the CDR3 reads TGTGCCAGCAGTGCACGGACAGGTGGGCTTTACGAGCAGTACTTC. The chain links TRBV27 to TRBJ2-7, with 7 bases matching TRBD1. From germline, CDR1 is MNHEY and CDR2 SMNVEV (reference sequence). The CDR3 loop spans 15 amino acids. Unmatched junction bases numbered 11, after V lost 5 bases and J lost 4 bases.

This chain joins TRBV30 and TRBJ2-3; 9 nucleotides agree with TRBD2. The CDR3 is made up of 15 amino acids. V shed 4 bases, J shed 0 bases, and the junction held 5 bases outside the gene matches. Germline V CDR1 and CDR2: GTSNPN, SVGIG (reference sequence). CDR3 region: CAWNALAGSTDTQYF. The CDR3 bases are TGTGCCTGGAACGCTCTAGCGGGAAGCACAGATACGCAGTATTTT.

This chain connects TRBV5-5 to TRBJ1-1; TRBD1 aligns across 8 bases. The germline V gene encodes CDR1 SGHKS and CDR2 YYEKEE (reference sequence). The V and J ends lost 2 bases and 1 base, in that order; junction bases with no gene match: 4. There are 15 residues in the CDR3. CDR3 coding DNA: TGTGCCAGCAGCTTTTTTGGGACAGGGAACACTGAAGCTTTCTTT. Translation: CASSFFGTGNTEAFF.

V is TRBV23-1 and J is TRBJ2-7, with TRBD1 matching 11 bases. TRBV23-1 qualifies as an ORF whose function is uncertain. With V trimmed by 0 bases and J by 3 bases, 4 bases remained unmatched. The CDR3 extends over 16 amino acids. DNA of the CDR3: TGCGCCAGCAGTCAATCGATGGACAGGGGGCACTACGAGCAGTACTTC. Amino acids: CASSQSMDRGHYEQYF.

The V gene is TRBV29-1, the J gene TRBJ1-1, with D possibly TRBD1 on 5 matching bases. Trimming took off 6 bases at V and 4 bases at J, with 18 bases between the two ends. This CDR3 is 14 amino acids long. Germline assignment: CDR1 SQVTM and CDR2 ANQGSEA. CDR3 nucleotide sequence: TGCAGCGTGCGACGGGGGGGGACGGTCACTGAAGCTTTCTTT. Protein product: CSVRRGGTVTEAFF.

The chain employs TRBV5-5 and TRBJ2-7; D gene uncertain. Trimming left V 1 base short and J 7 bases short, with 9 bases between. CDR3 size: 12 residues. Per germline, CDR1 SGHKS and CDR2 YYEKEE (reference sequence). The CDR3 sequence is CASSLSTGEQYF. Written as DNA, the CDR3 is TGTGCCAGCAGCTTGTCAACCGGGGAGCAGTACTTC.

The chain is built from TRBV9 and TRBJ2-1; tentative D call: TRBD2 (6 bases). The V end was cut by 0 bases, the J end by 10 bases, with 14 bases between. The CDR3 has 14 residues. Germline lookup yields CDR1 SGDLS and CDR2 YYNGEE. The CDR3 sequence is CASSVDPGEKEQFF. DNA for the CDR3: TGTGCCAGCAGCGTAGACCCGGGAGAAAAGGAGCAGTTCTTC.

The chain has TRBV19 and TRBJ2-5, with 7 bases fitting TRBD2. Trimming removed 4 bases from V and 5 bases from J; junction bases left unmatched: 13. Germline lookup yields CDR1 LNHDA and CDR2 SQIVND (reference sequence). The CDR3 consists of 16 residues. The CDR3 coding sequence is TGTGCCAGTAGTACCTCTTTCATAGCGGGTGGGGAGACCCAGTACTTC. It encodes CASSTSFIAGGETQYF.

This chain connects TRBV11-3 to TRBJ2-5, with 10 bases fitting TRBD2. The CDR3 is 15 amino acids. CDR1 and CDR2 from the germline V gene are SGHNT and YENEEA. After removal of 5 bases from V and 5 bases from J, the junction contained 8 bases not matched to a gene. The CDR3 nucleotides read TGTGCCAGCAGCATTCAAGGGACTAGCGAGGAGACCCAGTACTTC. Translated, it gives CASSIQGTSEETQYF.

V usage is TRBV4-1 and J usage is TRBJ2-2; D is unresolved. With 1 base removed from V and 6 bases from J, the gap between germline ends came to 12 bases. CDR1 is MGHRA and CDR2 is YSYEKL in the germline V gene. The CDR3 consists of 15 residues. The CDR3 loop reads CASSQVGSYPGELFF. The CDR3 coding sequence is TGCGCCAGCAGCCAAGTGGGCAGCTACCCCGGGGAGCTGTTTTTT.

The chain carries TRBV19 and TRBJ1-5; the D gene is possibly TRBD1 (6 bases). Between the trimmed V and J ends, which lost 9 bases and 1 base, there was a span of 10 bases. The CDR3 spans 13 residues. From germline, CDR1 is LNHDA and CDR2 SQIVND (reference sequence). The CDR3 region has the DNA TGTGCCAGCCAAGGACAGAGCAATCAGCCCCAGCATTTT. Its protein is CASQGQSNQPQHF.

This chain uses TRBV5-4 with TRBJ1-2, with 10 bases fitting TRBD1. There are 16 residues in the CDR3. CDR1 and CDR2 from the germline V gene are SGHNT and YYREEE (reference sequence). V shed 4 bases, J shed 3 bases, and the junction held 9 bases outside the gene matches. Here the CDR3 reads CASSPRTGGLDYGYTF. In DNA form, the CDR3 reads TGTGCCAGCAGCCCCAGGACAGGGGGTTTAGACTATGGCTACACCTTC.

The V call is TRBV10-3, the J call TRBJ2-2; 8 nucleotides align to TRBD2. The CDR3 loop spans 18 amino acids. Germline values: CDR1 ENHRY, CDR2 SYGVKD. The J segment lost 2 bases and the V segment lost 4 bases, leaving 12 bases of the junction unmatched. The CDR3 spells CAISVYRAGGPNTGELFF. The CDR3 DNA reads TGTGCCATCAGTGTCTATCGGGCGGGAGGCCCAAACACCGGGGAGCTGTTTTTT.

The CDR3 here is CASSEFDRGGNTIYF. The DNA for the CDR3 is TGTGCCAGCAGTGAATTTGACAGGGGTGGAAACACCATATATTTT. The V and J genes are TRBV6-1 and TRBJ1-3; TRBD1 matches 8 bases. The CDR3 extends over 15 amino acids. V was clipped by 2 bases and J by 3 bases; unmatched bases: 3. Germline V lookup: CDR1 MNHNS, CDR2 SASEGT.

The chain combines TRBV5-4 with TRBJ1-2, with TRBD1 matching over 12 bases. This CDR3 is 15 amino acids long. V lost 4 bases to trimming and J lost 7 bases; unmatched junction nucleotides: 8. The germline gives CDR1 SGHNT, CDR2 YYREEE (reference sequence). The CDR3 DNA is TGTGCCAGCAGCCACAAGGGGACAGGGGGCACTGGCTACACCTTC. It is translated as CASSHKGTGGTGYTF.

This clone showed up just once. The J gene is TRBJ1-6, the V gene TRBV30; no clear D gene. The V gene's germline CDR1 is GTSNPN and CDR2 SVGIG (reference sequence). This CDR3 has 14 residues. V was trimmed by 0 bases and J by 7 bases, leaving 10 bases between them. As DNA, the CDR3 is TGTGCCTGGAGTGTAACGGCGGAAAATTCACCCCTCCACTTT. Protein: CAWSVTAENSPLHF.